This T cell receptor (beta chain) was found in a study of T-cell reconstitution after alpha-beta-depleted transplantation in children. The V and J ends lost 7 bases and 4 bases, in that order; junction bases with no gene match: 14. The CDR3 is 16 residues long. The germline gives CDR1 SGHRS, CDR2 YFSETQ. Concerning this clonotype itself: Its specificity is not known.

Using unique molecular identifiers, the investigators prepared the TCRbeta library. Each CDR3 protein gets one entry after TCRdb re-called the PCR reads with MiXCR. The table has 400,000 to 450,000 distinct CDR3 sequences, 43% seen once. Study results and limitations: Most T-cell counts and diversity one year after the transplant came from T cells that were newly produced. After transplant, at about two months, alpha-beta T cells were reportedly derived from several hundred expanded graft clones. Surviving recipient T cells and thymic progenitors accounted for the high day-60 TCRbeta diversity observed in some patients.

V usage is TRBV5-1 and J usage is TRBJ2-1; 7 bases are shared with TRBD2. The specimen was PBMCs, collected before TCRalphabeta/CD19-depleted stem cell transplant. This sequence was found in a girl under 10 years old with aplastic anemia, due to receive a stem cell transplant. This CDR3 reads CASGKYAGVGYNEQFF. In nucleotides, the CDR3 is TGCGCCAGCGGCAAGTATGCGGGAGTCGGTTACAATGAGCAGTTCTTC.